The 5 T cell receptor beta chains listed next were all sequenced from one sample in a study of blood T cell repertoires in COVID-19. Profiling relied on immunoSEQ multiplex PCR, and the TCRdb table lists in-frame clones only, not all of them. Of more than 35,000 clones listed, about 85% are singletons. The specimen was peripheral blood. The receptors come from a woman aged 80 or over with acute or convalescent COVID-19.

The chain combines TRBV20-1 with TRBJ2-3, with unresolved D. V was cut by 7 bases and J by 5 bases, with 10 bases left in between. This CDR3 contains 11 residues. Germline-derived CDR1 and CDR2 are DFQATT and SNEGSKA (reference sequence). The CDR3 nucleotides are TGCAGTGTCCCACTGCAAGATACGCAGTATTTT. It codes for CSVPLQDTQYF.

V is TRBV7-9 and J is TRBJ1-6; D not certain. Germline CDR1 and CDR2: SEHNR and FQNEAQ (reference sequence). This CDR3 comprises 17 residues. V was cut by 3 bases and J by 3 bases, with 15 bases left in between. The chain's CDR3 is CASSFYTQPNYNSPLHF. The CDR3 bases are TGTGCCAGCAGCTTTTATACACAGCCCAACTATAATTCACCCCTCCACTTT.

The chain links TRBV6-6 to TRBJ2-7; maybe TRBD2 (5 bases). CDR1 and CDR2 from the germline V gene are MNHNY and SVGAGI (reference sequence). V lost 2 bases, J lost 3 bases, and 8 bases lay in between. There are 13 residues in the CDR3. CDR3 sequence reads: CASSYEGYYEQYF. The CDR3 DNA is TGTGCCAGCAGTTACGAGGGCTACTACGAGCAGTACTTC.

The genes are TRBV11-2 and TRBJ1-1, with 10 bases aligning to TRBD1. V lost 2 bases, J lost 2 bases, and 2 bases stayed unmatched. This CDR3 region has 15 residues. CDR1 and CDR2 (germline): SGHAT, FQNNGV. The CDR3 sequence is CASSLRTGGNTEAFF. CDR3 DNA sequence: TGTGCCAGCAGCTTAAGGACAGGGGGTAACACTGAAGCTTTCTTT.

This clone was seen a few times. The gene calls are TRBV5-1 and TRBJ1-4; 7 nucleotides line up with TRBD1. The CDR3 extends over 17 amino acids. With V trimmed by 2 bases and J by 0 bases, 7 bases remained unmatched. Germline-derived CDR1 and CDR2 are SGHRS and YFSETQ. The CDR3 coding sequence is TGCGCCAGCAGCTTAACAGGGGCTACCGCAACTAATGAAAAACTGTTTTTT. Translated: CASSLTGATATNEKLFF.